The 29 T cell receptor beta chains in this list originate from one sample, sequenced in a study of blood T cells in healthy people across ages. The use of a sample-barcoded 5' primer and a J-beta primer mix characterized a second PCR of roughly 7 to 12 cycles. MiXCR, run by TCRdb on the 5' RACE reads, gives a single entry per CDR3 protein. Among hundreds of thousands of distinct CDR3 sequences listed, approximately 59% were seen once. The sequencing input was blood. All receptors come from a man aged 25 to 45 in good health.

This clonotype occurred once. The J gene is TRBJ2-1, the V gene TRBV20-1; 14 positions match TRBD2. V lost 6 bases to trimming and J lost 0 bases; unmatched junction nucleotides: 4. CDR1 is DFQATT, CDR2 SNEGSKA, per germline (reference sequence). The CDR3 is 16 amino acids. CDR3 nucleotide sequence: TGCAGTGCCCCGGGACTAGCGGGGGACTCCTACAATGAGCAGTTCTTC. This gives the protein CSAPGLAGDSYNEQFF.

This chain connects TRBV11-2 to TRBJ1-2; D not resolved. V was clipped by 5 bases and J by 1 base, with 11 bases between them. This CDR3 contains 14 residues. Germline CDR1 is SGHAT and CDR2 is FQNNGV. The CDR3 region has the DNA TGTGCCAGCAGCGCGGGCTCGAATAACTATGGCTACACCTTC. Residues: CASSAGSNNYGYTF.

This clonotype was seen only a few times. The chain couples TRBV10-3 to TRBJ2-5; 8 nucleotides match TRBD1. The germline gives CDR1 ENHRY, CDR2 SYGVKD. The CDR3 length is 13 residues. V lost 6 bases to trimming and J lost 3 bases; unmatched junction nucleotides: 3. The CDR3 region is CAIRTGDEETQYF. CDR3 in DNA: TGTGCCATCAGGACAGGGGATGAAGAGACCCAGTACTTC.

The rearrangement uses TRBV4-3 and TRBJ1-2; D may be TRBD1 (6 bases). V was clipped by 1 base and J by 5 bases, with 14 bases between them. The germline V gene encodes CDR1 LGHNA and CDR2 YSLEER. The CDR3 sequence is 15 residues long. The CDR3 coding sequence is TGCGCCAGCAGCCAAGGAGGGGGGGCAGGATATGGCTACACCTTC. Amino acid sequence: CASSQGGGAGYGYTF.

This clonotype showed up just a few times. This sequence joins TRBV3-1 and TRBJ1-1; D might be TRBD1 (6 bases). Germline CDR1 reads LGHDT; CDR2 reads YNNKEL (reference sequence). Between the trimmed V and J ends, which lost 1 base and 0 bases, there was a span of 18 bases. The CDR3 is 18 residues long. The CDR3 region has the DNA TGTGCCAGCAGCCAAGTAAGGGGGTTAGGTGGTGTGAACACTGAAGCTTTCTTT. Amino acids: CASSQVRGLGGVNTEAFF.

The chain recombines TRBV7-2 with TRBJ2-1; the D gene is possibly TRBD1 (8 bases). Trimming cost V 5 bases and J 7 bases, with 18 bases left between them. Germline-derived CDR1 and CDR2 are SGHTA and FQGNSA. CDR3 length: 15 amino acids. CDR3 sequence reads: CASSLTGQGGNEQFF. The CDR3 nucleotides are TGTGCCAGCAGCCTTACAGGACAGGGAGGGAATGAGCAGTTCTTC.

The chain is built from TRBV7-9 and TRBJ2-5; D gene unclear. V was clipped by 2 bases and J by 1 base, with 11 bases between them. CDR3 length equals 15 residues. Germline V gives CDR1 SEHNR, CDR2 FQNEAQ (reference sequence). In DNA form, the CDR3 reads TGTGCCAGCAGCTTATATTCCGGTGTCCAAGAGACCCAGTACTTC. As protein: CASSLYSGVQETQYF.

The rearrangement links TRBV6-1 to TRBJ1-2; TRBD1 matches at 7 bases. This CDR3 is built from 15 residues. Per germline, CDR1 MNHNS and CDR2 SASEGT. V dropped 2 bases and J dropped 8; count of bases not matched to a gene: 11. As DNA, the CDR3 is TGTGCCAGCAGTGAATGGATAATGACAGGGCGCGGCTACACCTTC. Amino acids: CASSEWIMTGRGYTF.

V and J are TRBV4-3 and TRBJ2-1, with 8 bases that match TRBD2. Germline V gene lookup returns CDR1 LGHNA and CDR2 YSLEER. The length of the CDR3 is 16 residues. V dropped 0 bases and J dropped 8; count of bases not matched to a gene: 9. In nucleotides, the CDR3 is TGCGCCAGCAGCCAAGATGCCCGGGGGGGCCTGCATGAGCAGTTCTTC. Its translation is CASSQDARGGLHEQFF.

This clonotype was counted ten times or more. The chain employs TRBV7-2 and TRBJ2-1; TRBD2 matches 7 bases. The V gene end was trimmed by 1 base and the J gene end by 15 bases; junction bases not matched to a gene: 15. This CDR3 spans 15 amino acids. Per germline, CDR1 SGHTA and CDR2 FQGNSA. The CDR3 sequence is CASSLDAGTTRVRFF. The CDR3 bases are TGTGCCAGCAGCTTAGATGCCGGGACTACCCGAGTTCGGTTCTTC.

Only a few counts were recorded for this clonotype. The gene calls are TRBV9 and TRBJ2-1; maybe TRBD2 (6 bases). The length of the CDR3 is 15 residues. Between the trimmed V and J ends, which lost 0 bases and 0 bases, there was a span of 7 bases. Per the germline V gene, CDR1 is SGDLS and CDR2 is YYNGEE. The CDR3: CASSVASDSYNEQFF. CDR3 in DNA: TGTGCCAGCAGCGTAGCTAGCGACTCCTACAATGAGCAGTTCTTC.

This chain uses TRBV7-2 with TRBJ2-5, with D possibly being TRBD1 or TRBD2 (6 bases each). The germline V gene has CDR1 SGHTA and CDR2 FQGNSA. V dropped 2 bases and J dropped 4 bases, with 17 bases sitting between them. This CDR3 comprises 16 residues. CDR3 amino acids: CASSLSGGLLPETQYF. In nucleotides, the CDR3 is TGTGCCAGCAGCTTATCCGGGGGCCTACTTCCAGAGACCCAGTACTTC.

This clonotype was picked up a small number of times. The chain links TRBV6-1 to TRBJ2-4; D perhaps matches TRBD1 (6 bases). Looked up from germline, CDR1 is MNHNS and CDR2 is SASEGT. V lost 8 bases to trimming and J lost 5 bases, with 19 bases between them. There are 15 residues in the CDR3. CDR3 sequence (DNA): TGTGCCAGCGGTCCTACAGGGTGGGCTGAAAACATTCAGTACTTC. It encodes CASGPTGWAENIQYF.

V usage is TRBV20-1 and J usage is TRBJ2-3, with 12 bases that match TRBD2. Trimming took 6 bases from V and 3 from J; bases not matched to a gene: 10. Germline CDR1 is DFQATT and CDR2 is SNEGSKA (reference sequence). There are 16 residues in the CDR3. The CDR3 is CSATLAGGRRTDTQYF. The CDR3 region has the DNA TGCAGTGCCACCCTAGCGGGGGGGCGTAGGACAGATACGCAGTATTTT.

The CDR3 sequence: CASSPYPDRDGYTF. For the CDR3, the DNA is TGCGCCAGCAGCCCCTACCCGGACAGGGACGGCTACACCTTC. The rearrangement links TRBV5-1 to TRBJ1-2; 8 bases are a match to TRBD1. V was clipped by 4 bases and J by 8 bases; unmatched bases: 10. The germline V gene has CDR1 SGHRS and CDR2 YFSETQ. The CDR3 runs 14 residues.

The chain joins TRBV21-1 to TRBJ2-7; the DNA was not used to check the table's D call, TRBD1. TRBV21-1 constitutes a pseudogene. This CDR3 spans 14 amino acids. The CDR3, as DNA: TGTGCCAGTACTCATCTCACAGGGACTTGCGAGCAGTACTTC. It codes for CASTHLTGTCEQYF.

In this sample, this clonotype turned up many times. This sequence joins TRBV7-2 and TRBJ2-5; possibly TRBD1 or TRBD2 for D (5 bases each). Germline assignment: CDR1 SGHTA and CDR2 FQGNSA. Trimming shortened V by 0 bases and J by 0 bases, and 8 bases separated the two germline ends. CDR3 size: 15 residues. The CDR3 DNA sequence: TGTGCCAGCAGCTTAGCGGGGGAAAACCAAGAGACCCAGTACTTC. Its protein is CASSLAGENQETQYF.

The chain is built from TRBV6-5 and TRBJ2-1; 9 positions agree with TRBD2. The CDR3 is made up of 16 amino acids. Per the germline V gene, CDR1 is MNHEY and CDR2 is SVGAGI. V was pared by 4 bases and J by 5 bases, with 9 bases of the junction left unmatched. CDR3 region: CASSFLSGGQNNEQFF. The CDR3 DNA is TGTGCCAGCAGTTTCCTTAGCGGGGGCCAGAACAATGAGCAGTTCTTC.

The table lists this clonotype with a few counts. This chain uses TRBV10-3 with TRBJ2-1; D tentatively fits TRBD1 or TRBD2 (5 bases each). The CDR3 totals 13 residues. V was trimmed by 4 bases and J by 5 bases, leaving 9 bases between them. The germline gives CDR1 ENHRY, CDR2 SYGVKD. The chain's CDR3 is CAISVRGDNEQFF. The CDR3 region has the DNA TGTGCCATCAGTGTGCGAGGGGACAATGAGCAGTTCTTC.

The chain uses TRBV5-1 and TRBJ2-7; TRBD1 might be the D (6 bases). Trimming cost V 7 bases and J 3 bases, with 20 bases left between them. Germline loops: CDR1 SGHRS, CDR2 YFSETQ. This CDR3 has 15 residues. The CDR3, as DNA: TGCGCCAGCCTCCTGACAGGAGAGATTTTCTACGAGCAGTACTTC. This sequence encodes CASLLTGEIFYEQYF.

This clonotype was counted between two and nine times. The chain carries TRBV18 and TRBJ1-5; the D gene is possibly TRBD1 (5 bases). V was shortened by 6 bases and J by 1 base, with 22 bases between the two germline ends. CDR3 length: 18 residues. Germline V CDR1 and CDR2: KGHSH, LQKENI. As DNA, the CDR3 is TGTGCCAGCTCCTCGACAGCCCATCCGACTTCAAGCAATCAGCCCCAGCATTTT. This codes for CASSSTAHPTSSNQPQHF.

V gene TRBV4-3 combines with J gene TRBJ1-2; D is ambiguous. V gave up 3 bases and J gave up 6 bases, with 14 bases separating them. Germline V gene lookup returns CDR1 LGHNA and CDR2 YSLEER. This CDR3 spans 14 amino acids. This chain's CDR3 is CASSHRTRSDGYTF. CDR3 in DNA: TGCGCCAGCAGCCATCGTACCCGATCCGATGGCTACACCTTC.

CDR3 sequence reads: CASSQDGSPLASNIQYF. CDR3 nucleotides: TGTGCCAGCAGCCAAGACGGGAGCCCCTTAGCGTCGAACATTCAGTACTTC. This sequence joins TRBV3-1 and TRBJ2-4; D perhaps matches TRBD2 (6 bases). Germline lookup yields CDR1 LGHDT and CDR2 YNNKEL (reference sequence). Trimming took off 0 bases at V and 7 bases at J, with 19 bases between the two ends. The length of the CDR3 is 17 residues.

CDR3 sequence: CASSQGLTGTGAGELFF. The DNA of the CDR3 is TGTGCCAGCAGCCAGGGTCTAACCGGGACAGGGGCCGGGGAGCTGTTTTTT. The rearrangement uses TRBV3-1 and TRBJ2-2, with TRBD1 identical over 10 bases. The CDR3 contains 17 residues. Per germline, CDR1 LGHDT and CDR2 YNNKEL (reference sequence). Trimming took 3 bases from V and 6 from J; bases not matched to a gene: 10.

The gene calls are TRBV12-3 or TRBV12-4 and TRBJ2-1, with D hard to call. The CDR3 has 15 amino acids. V was clipped by 6 bases and J by 3 bases, with 15 bases between them. The CDR3 DNA reads as TGTGCCAGCAGGTCGATGCTAAGTGACTACAATGAGCAGTTCTTC. Protein product: CASRSMLSDYNEQFF.

V is TRBV12-3 or TRBV12-4 and J is TRBJ2-5; the D call may be TRBD1 or TRBD2 (5 bases each). Deletions cut 7 bases from V and 4 bases from J, with 10 bases between. This CDR3 contains 12 residues. The CDR3 is CASTHGTETQYF. CDR3 sequence (DNA): TGTGCCAGCACCCACGGGACAGAGACCCAGTACTTC.

This chain uses TRBV5-6 with TRBJ1-1; 8 bases are a match to TRBD1. The CDR3 has 15 residues. The germline V gene has CDR1 SGHDT and CDR2 YYEEEE. V shed 6 bases and J 4 bases; nucleotides not matched to a gene: 11. CDR3 in amino acids: CASTLVTGVITEAFF. CDR3 in DNA: TGTGCCAGCACGTTGGTGACAGGGGTCATCACTGAAGCTTTCTTT.

The rearrangement uses TRBV25-1 and TRBJ1-1; no definite D call. In germline, CDR1 is MGHDK, CDR2 SYGVNS. V was shortened by 0 bases and J by 1 base, with 3 bases between the two germline ends. The CDR3 runs 13 residues. This CDR3 reads CASSEYRNTEAFF. In DNA, the CDR3 is TGTGCCAGCAGTGAATACCGGAACACTGAAGCTTTCTTT.

V is TRBV19 and J is TRBJ1-1; D call uncertain. Trimming took 8 bases from V and 0 from J, leaving 10 bases between them. The CDR3 contains 13 residues. Germline V gene lookup returns CDR1 LNHDA and CDR2 SQIVND (reference sequence). CDR3 amino acids: CASQIRVNTEAFF. In nucleotides, the CDR3 is TGTGCCAGTCAAATTCGGGTGAACACTGAAGCTTTCTTT.